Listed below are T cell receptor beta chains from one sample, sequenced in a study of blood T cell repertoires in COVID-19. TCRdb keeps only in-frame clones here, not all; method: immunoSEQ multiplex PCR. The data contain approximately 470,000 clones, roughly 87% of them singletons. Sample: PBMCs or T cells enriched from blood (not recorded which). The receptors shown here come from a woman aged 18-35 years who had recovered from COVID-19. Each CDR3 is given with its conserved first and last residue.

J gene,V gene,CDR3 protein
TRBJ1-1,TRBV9,CASSVTGTDNTEAFF
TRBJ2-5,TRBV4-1,CASSQFGTGSETQYF
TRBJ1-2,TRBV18,CASSPSQSPSYGYTF
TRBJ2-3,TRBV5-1,CASGLAAGTDTQYF
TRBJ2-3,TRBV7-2,CASSLASASPNPQYF
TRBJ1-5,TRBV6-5,CASSYGSGQGTQPQHF
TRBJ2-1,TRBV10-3,CAITASGVPNEQFF
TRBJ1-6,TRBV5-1,CASSSGGGYNSPLHF
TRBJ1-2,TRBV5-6,CASSFWTEGHGYTF
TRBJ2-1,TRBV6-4,CASSPEFRNEQFF
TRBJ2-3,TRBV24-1,CATSDSAGPTDTQYF
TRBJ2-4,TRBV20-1,CSASRTGLAKNIQYF
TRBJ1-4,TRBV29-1,CSVRDRLNEKLFF
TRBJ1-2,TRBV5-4,CASSLGGYYGYTF
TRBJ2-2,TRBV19,CASSILLMVQMKAGELFF
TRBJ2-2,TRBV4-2,CASSQDGGAGNTGELFF
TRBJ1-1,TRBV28,CALRGATGRTEAFF
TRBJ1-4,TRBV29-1,CSAWFLRGEKLFF
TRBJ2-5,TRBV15,CATSREAGSPETQYF
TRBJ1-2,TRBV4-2,CASSQGPGDGYTF
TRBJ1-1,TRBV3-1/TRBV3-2,CASSPPRSTGEDTEAFF
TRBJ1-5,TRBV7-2,CASSLRENQPQHF
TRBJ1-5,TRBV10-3,CAIGQGASNQPQHF
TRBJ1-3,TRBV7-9,CASRRQGDGNTIYF
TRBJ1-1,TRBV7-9,CASSPNQEANTEAFF
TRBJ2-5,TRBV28,CASSSPSGGGETQYF
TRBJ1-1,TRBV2,CAIHRDLNTEAFF
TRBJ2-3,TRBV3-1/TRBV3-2,CASTRTSGGVRDTQYF